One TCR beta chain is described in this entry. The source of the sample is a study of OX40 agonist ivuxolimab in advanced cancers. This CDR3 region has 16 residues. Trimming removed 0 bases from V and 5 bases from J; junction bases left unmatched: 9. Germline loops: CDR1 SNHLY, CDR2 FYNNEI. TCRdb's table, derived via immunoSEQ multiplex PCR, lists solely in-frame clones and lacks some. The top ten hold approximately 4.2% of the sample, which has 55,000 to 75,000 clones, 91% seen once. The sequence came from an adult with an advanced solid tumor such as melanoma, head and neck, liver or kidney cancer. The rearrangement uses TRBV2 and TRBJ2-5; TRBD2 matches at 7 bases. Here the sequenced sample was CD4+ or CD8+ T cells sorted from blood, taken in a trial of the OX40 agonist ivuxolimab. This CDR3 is CASSEALRAGAETQYF. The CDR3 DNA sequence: TGTGCCAGCAGTGAAGCGCTTCGCGCGGGAGCTGAGACCCAGTACTTC.